In its sample, the clone carrying this T cell receptor beta chain was seen many times. Its antigen is undetermined. This sample is drawn from a study of molecular identifiers for immune sequencing clone quantification. General study results and limits: Identical TCR molecules sharing a barcode could underestimate highly expanded clone sizes.

Each CDR3 protein is one row after TCRdb ran MiXCR on the PCR reads. The sample lists roughly 90,000 distinct CDR3 sequences, around 20% occurring once. This CDR3 region has 14 residues. The V gene lost 5 bases and the J gene lost 4 bases, with 11 bases spanning the gap. In germline, CDR1 is SEHNR, CDR2 FQNEAQ (reference sequence). J is TRBJ2-2 and V is TRBV7-9; D not resolved. Sequencing was carried out using naive CD8+ T cells from blood, with Jurkat cell RNA spiked in. Sample subset: FACS-sorted CD8+CD4-CCR7+CD45RA+ naive T cells. The source of this sequence is a human donor in good health. Some libraries in this study had Jurkat cell RNA spiked in. The CDR3 DNA sequence: TGTGCCAGCAGCCCTCTACGGACCACCGGGGAGCTGTTTTTT. Amino acid sequence: CASSPLRTTGELFF.